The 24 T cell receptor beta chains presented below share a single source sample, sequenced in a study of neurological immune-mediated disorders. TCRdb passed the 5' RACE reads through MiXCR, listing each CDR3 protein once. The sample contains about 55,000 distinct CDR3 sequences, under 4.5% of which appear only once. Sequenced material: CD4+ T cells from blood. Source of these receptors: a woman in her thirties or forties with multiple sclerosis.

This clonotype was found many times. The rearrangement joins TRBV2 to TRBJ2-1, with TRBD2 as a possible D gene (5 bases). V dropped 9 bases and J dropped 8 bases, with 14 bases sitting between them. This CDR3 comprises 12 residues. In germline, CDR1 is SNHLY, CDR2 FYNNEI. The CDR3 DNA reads TGTGCCAGGGCGGGTCTGGGCGATGAGCAGTTCTTC. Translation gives CARAGLGDEQFF.

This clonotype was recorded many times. The CDR3 sequence is CASRLGDNNEQFF. CDR3 sequence (DNA): TGCGCCAGCAGACTCGGAGATAACAATGAGCAGTTCTTC. The V and J genes are TRBV5-1 and TRBJ2-1; D gene ambiguous. V was clipped by 5 bases and J by 5 bases, with 11 bases between them. Germline CDR1 reads SGHRS; CDR2 reads YFSETQ. This CDR3 spans 13 amino acids.

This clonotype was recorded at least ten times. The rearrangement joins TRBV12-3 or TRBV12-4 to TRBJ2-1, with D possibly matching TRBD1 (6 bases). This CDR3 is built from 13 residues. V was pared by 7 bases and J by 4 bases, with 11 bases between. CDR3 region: CASTKDSYNEQFF. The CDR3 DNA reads TGTGCCAGCACCAAGGACAGTTACAATGAGCAGTTCTTC.

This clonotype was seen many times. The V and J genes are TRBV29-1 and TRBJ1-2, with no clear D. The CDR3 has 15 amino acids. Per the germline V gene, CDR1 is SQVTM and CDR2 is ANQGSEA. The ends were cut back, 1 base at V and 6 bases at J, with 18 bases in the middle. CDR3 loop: CSVEGAARSYDGYTF. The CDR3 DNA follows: TGCAGCGTTGAAGGAGCGGCGAGAAGTTACGATGGCTACACCTTC.

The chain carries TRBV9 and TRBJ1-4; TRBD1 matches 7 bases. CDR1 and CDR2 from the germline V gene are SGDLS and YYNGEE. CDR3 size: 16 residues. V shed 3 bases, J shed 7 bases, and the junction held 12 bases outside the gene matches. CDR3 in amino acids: CASSAYSGTASEKLFF. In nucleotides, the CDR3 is TGTGCCAGCAGCGCCTACTCCGGGACAGCCTCTGAAAAACTGTTTTTT.

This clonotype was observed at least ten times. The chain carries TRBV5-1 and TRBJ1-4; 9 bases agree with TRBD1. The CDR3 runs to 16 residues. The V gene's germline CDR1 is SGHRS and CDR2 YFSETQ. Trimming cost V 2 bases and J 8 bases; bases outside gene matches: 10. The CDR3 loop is CASSLSSGTGHEKLFF. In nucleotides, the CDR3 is TGCGCCAGCAGCTTATCATCCGGGACAGGGCACGAAAAACTGTTTTTT.

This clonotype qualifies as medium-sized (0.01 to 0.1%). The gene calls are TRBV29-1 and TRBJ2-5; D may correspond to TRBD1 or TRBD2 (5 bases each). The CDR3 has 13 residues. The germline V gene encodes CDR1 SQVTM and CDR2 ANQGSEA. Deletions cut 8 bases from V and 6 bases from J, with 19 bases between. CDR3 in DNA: TGCAGCTTATGGGACCTAGAGGGACAGACCCAGTACTTC. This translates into CSLWDLEGQTQYF.

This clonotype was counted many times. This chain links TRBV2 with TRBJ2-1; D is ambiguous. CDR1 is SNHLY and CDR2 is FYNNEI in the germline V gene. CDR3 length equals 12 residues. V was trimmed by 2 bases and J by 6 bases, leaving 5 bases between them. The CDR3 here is CASSERPNEQFF. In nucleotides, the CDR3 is TGTGCCAGCAGTGAAAGGCCCAATGAGCAGTTCTTC.

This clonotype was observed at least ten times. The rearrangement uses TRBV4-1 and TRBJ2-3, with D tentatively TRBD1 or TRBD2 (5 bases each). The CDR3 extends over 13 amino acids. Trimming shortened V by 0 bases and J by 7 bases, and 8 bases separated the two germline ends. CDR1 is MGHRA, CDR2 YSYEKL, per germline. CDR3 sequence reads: CASSQEGVYTQYF. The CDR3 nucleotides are TGCGCCAGCAGCCAAGAGGGGGTATATACGCAGTATTTT.

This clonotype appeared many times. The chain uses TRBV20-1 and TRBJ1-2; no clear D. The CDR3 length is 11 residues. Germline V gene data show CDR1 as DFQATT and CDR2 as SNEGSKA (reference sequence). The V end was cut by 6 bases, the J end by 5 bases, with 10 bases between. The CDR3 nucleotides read TGCAGTGCCACAGACACTTATGGCTACACCTTC. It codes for CSATDTYGYTF.

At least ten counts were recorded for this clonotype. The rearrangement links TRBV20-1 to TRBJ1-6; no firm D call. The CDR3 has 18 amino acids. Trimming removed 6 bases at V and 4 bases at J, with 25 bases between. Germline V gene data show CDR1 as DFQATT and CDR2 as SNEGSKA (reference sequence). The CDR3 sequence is CSARRQLEAVEYNSPLHF. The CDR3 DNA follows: TGCAGTGCCAGGCGCCAACTGGAGGCAGTCGAATATAATTCACCCCTCCACTTT.

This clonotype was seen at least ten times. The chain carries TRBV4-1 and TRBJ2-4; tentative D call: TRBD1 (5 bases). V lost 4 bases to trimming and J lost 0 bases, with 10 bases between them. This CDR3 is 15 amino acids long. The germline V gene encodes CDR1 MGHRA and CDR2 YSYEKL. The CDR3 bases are TGCGCCAGCAGCCGGGTGGGGCTAGCCAAAAACATTCAGTACTTC. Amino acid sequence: CASSRVGLAKNIQYF.

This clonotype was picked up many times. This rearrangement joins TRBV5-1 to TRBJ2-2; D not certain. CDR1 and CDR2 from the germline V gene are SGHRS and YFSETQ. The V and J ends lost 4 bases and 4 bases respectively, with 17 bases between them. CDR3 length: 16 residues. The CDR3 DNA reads TGCGCCAGCAGCCCCCGGCCCCGCTCGAGCACCGGGGAGCTGTTTTTT. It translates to CASSPRPRSSTGELFF.

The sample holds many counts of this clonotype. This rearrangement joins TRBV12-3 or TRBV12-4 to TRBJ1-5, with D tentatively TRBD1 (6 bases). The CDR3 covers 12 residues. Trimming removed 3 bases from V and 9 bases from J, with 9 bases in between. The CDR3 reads CASSLEGGPQHF. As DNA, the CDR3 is TGTGCCAGCAGTTTGGAGGGGGGGCCCCAGCATTTT.

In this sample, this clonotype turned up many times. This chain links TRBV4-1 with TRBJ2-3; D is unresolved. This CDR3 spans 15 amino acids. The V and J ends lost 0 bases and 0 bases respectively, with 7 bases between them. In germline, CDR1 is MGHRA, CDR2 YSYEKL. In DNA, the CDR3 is TGCGCCAGCAGCCAAGAAGAGACGAGCACAGATACGCAGTATTTT. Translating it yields CASSQEETSTDTQYF.

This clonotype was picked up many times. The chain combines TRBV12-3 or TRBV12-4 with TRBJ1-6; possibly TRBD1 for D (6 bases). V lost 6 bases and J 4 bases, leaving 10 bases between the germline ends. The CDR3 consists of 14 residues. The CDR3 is CASRWDNYNSPLHF. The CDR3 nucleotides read TGTGCCAGCAGGTGGGACAATTATAATTCACCCCTCCACTTT.

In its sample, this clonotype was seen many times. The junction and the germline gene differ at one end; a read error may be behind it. The DNA for the CDR3 is TGTGCCAGCAGCTTATCTGGGGCCAACGTCCTGACTTTC. It specifies CASSLSGANVLTF. The chain combines TRBV27 with TRBJ2-6; no reliable D call. The germline V gene has CDR1 MNHEY and CDR2 SMNVEV (reference sequence). The CDR3 runs to 13 residues. The full variable domain, its missing parts supplied by reference TRBV27 and TRBJ2-6, is EAQVTQNPRYLITVTGKKLTVTCSQNMNHEYMSWYRQDPGLGLRQIYYSMNVEVTDKGDVPEGYKVSRKEKRNFPLILESPSPNQTSLYFCASSLSGANVLTFGAGSRLTVL.

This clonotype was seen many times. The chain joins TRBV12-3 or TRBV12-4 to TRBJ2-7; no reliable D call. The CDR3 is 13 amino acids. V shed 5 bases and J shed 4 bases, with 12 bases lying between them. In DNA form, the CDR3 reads TGTGCCAGCAGTCCCCGGCTTGGATACGAGCAGTACTTC. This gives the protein CASSPRLGYEQYF.

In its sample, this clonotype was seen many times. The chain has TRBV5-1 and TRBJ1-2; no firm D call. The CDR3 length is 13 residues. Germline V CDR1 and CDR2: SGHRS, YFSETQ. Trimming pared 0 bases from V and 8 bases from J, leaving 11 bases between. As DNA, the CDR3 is TGCGCCAGCAGCTTGGGGATAGAGGGAGGCTACACCTTC. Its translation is CASSLGIEGGYTF.

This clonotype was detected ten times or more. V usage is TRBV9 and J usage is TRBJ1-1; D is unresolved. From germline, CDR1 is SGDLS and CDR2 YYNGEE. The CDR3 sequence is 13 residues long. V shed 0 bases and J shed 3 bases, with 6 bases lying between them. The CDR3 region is CASSVGPHTEAFF. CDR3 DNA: TGTGCCAGCAGCGTAGGGCCCCACACTGAAGCTTTCTTT.

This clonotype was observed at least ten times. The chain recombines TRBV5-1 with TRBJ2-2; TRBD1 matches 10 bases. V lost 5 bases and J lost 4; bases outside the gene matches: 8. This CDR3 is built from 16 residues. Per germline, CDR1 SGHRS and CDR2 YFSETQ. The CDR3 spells CASSYDRGRSTGELFF. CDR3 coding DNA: TGCGCCAGCAGTTACGACAGGGGGCGCAGCACCGGGGAGCTGTTTTTT.

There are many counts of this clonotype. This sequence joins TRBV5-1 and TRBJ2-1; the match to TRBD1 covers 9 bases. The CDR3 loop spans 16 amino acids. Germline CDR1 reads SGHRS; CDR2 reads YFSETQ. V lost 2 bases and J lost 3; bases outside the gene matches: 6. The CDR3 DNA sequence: TGCGCCAGCAGCTTTACCGGGACAGGGCACTACAATGAGCAGTTCTTC. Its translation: CASSFTGTGHYNEQFF. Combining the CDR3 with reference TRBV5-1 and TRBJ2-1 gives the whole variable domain KAGVTQTPRYLIKTRGQQVTLSCSPISGHRSVSWYQQTPGQGLQFLFEYFSETQRNKGNFPGRFSGRQFSNSRSEMNVSTLELGDSALYLCASSFTGTGHYNEQFFGPGTRLTVL.

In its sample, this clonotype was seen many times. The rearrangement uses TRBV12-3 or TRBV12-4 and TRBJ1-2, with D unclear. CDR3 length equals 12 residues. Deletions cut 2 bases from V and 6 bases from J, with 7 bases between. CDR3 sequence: CASSLRLNGYTF. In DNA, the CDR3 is TGTGCCAGCAGTTTAAGGCTTAATGGCTACACCTTC.

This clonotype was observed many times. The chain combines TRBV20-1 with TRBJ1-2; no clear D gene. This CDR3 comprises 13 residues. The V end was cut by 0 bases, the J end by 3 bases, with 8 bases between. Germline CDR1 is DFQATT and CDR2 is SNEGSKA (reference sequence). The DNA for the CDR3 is TGCAGTGCTAGAGATGGGTGGCACTATGGCTACACCTTC. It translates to CSARDGWHYGYTF.